This record looks at one T cell receptor beta chain sequence and its context. Its antigen is not yet known. No clone much larger than this one lies a single base away; base qualities are absent. CD8 naive samples consisted of CD45RO-negative cells that were positively selected for CCR7, yielding a CD45RA+CCR7+ population without TemRA cells. Healthy HIV-negative adults with no recently reported acute infections or vaccinations were included as donors. Only Caucasian adults living in Nashville, Tennessee, USA were represented among the donors. Blood was collected by leukapheresis, and PBMCs were isolated by Ficoll-Histopaque density gradient centrifugation and then cryopreserved in liquid nitrogen vapor phase. Analytical flow cytometry was used to check the purity and quantity of each magnetically sorted T cell population. From each sorted fraction, genomic DNA was isolated and quantified by UV absorbance on a Nanodrop 2000c.

This entry comes from a study of shared clonotypes between healthy human individuals (dated by TCRdb to 2018 to 2021). As for the study more broadly: Two women and a few men aged 18 to 49 years were included in the cohort. For each donor, three plates each were used for CD4 naive and CD4 memory, two plates were used for CD8 naive, and one plate was used for CD8 memory. To estimate repertoire size and how much clonotypes are shared between individuals, the study performed deep sequencing of blood TCR repertoires from a handful of healthy adults. Different laboratories and diverse techniques were used to prepare libraries and sequence TCR repertoires, to increase sequencing depth and limit assay-specific biases. Leukapheresis yielded between about 0.85 and 10 billion PBMCs per donor.

Using the deep immunoSEQ assay, multiplex PCR amplified TCR CDR3 regions from genomic DNA. Extracted genomic DNA from each cell subset was spread evenly across all wells of several immunoSEQ 96-well plates, with each plate serving as a replicate. For sorted subsets, approximately 190 ng genomic DNA, equal to tens of thousands of T cell genomes, was loaded into each replicate PCR. Purified libraries were measured with a Qubit 3.0 fluorometer, size-checked on a Bioanalyzer 2100, and measured again with the KAPA Library Quantification kit. Every immunoSEQ 96-well plate was sequenced on a dedicated single-read 150-cycle Illumina NextSeq 550 flow cell. For the original study's pipeline: The immunoSEQ output contained only junctional sequences without quality scores, so filtering could not match that applied to full-length reads. To assign V/J genes and CDR3, sequences were annotated using PyIR, a Python wrapper for IgBLAST v1.9, with IMGT germline references. Reads were filtered out if the reads had weak V/J assignments (E-value above 1e-6), no CDR3, stop codons, out-of-frame junctions, or ambiguous translated residues. V3J clonotypes were defined as sequences sharing the same inferred V gene, J gene, and CDR3 amino acid sequence. The percentage overlap between two repertoires was calculated by dividing the number of shared unique clonotypes by the size of the smaller repertoire. RTK rarefaction, the Chao1 estimator, and Recon v2.1 estimates of unobserved clonotypes were used to assess repertoire richness. OLGA was used to compute generation probabilities for all TCRbeta clonotypes that the gDNA method yielded from four donors. Sourced from immuneACCESS, this table was stored by TCRdb with only in-frame sequences that have V and J called. A share of the clones is absent; for the studies checked, an unresolved V gene accounts for under half, and the remainder has no known explanation. Clonal size and the V and J genes are those of that table, whereas D and trimming came from the DNA. A total of nearly 2 million clones appear in this sample, approximately 94% of them only once. The biggest ten clones account for 0.95% to 1.5% of the sample.

The CDR3 starts with the cysteine, ends with the phenylalanine, and has 14 residues. Just the 42-base CDR3 DNA is kept, in frame starting at base 1. V is pared back by 6 bases and J by 4 bases, with 15 bases lying between the germline termini. CDR1 and CDR2, per the germline V gene (reference sequence), are LNHDA and SQIVND. General conclusions and limits of the study: Naive subsets generally had larger estimated clonotype richness than memory subsets. Sampling was restricted to blood, and TCR repertoires in tissues likely differ from the TCR repertoires found in blood. Incomplete sequencing was indicated by rarefaction of sorted-subset datasets, despite the large sequencing depth. Because the study included a small number of donors, the genetic and exposure-history diversity represented was limited. When several donors were compared, the shared fraction of clonotypes was around 4.6% for naive CD4, around 3.6% for naive CD8, 2.3% for memory CD4, and roughly 0.43% for memory CD8. Clonotypes shared by all four sorted-subset donors showed higher generation probabilities than non-shared clonotypes. Based on pairwise subsampling, the degree of clonotype sharing among donors was expected to be affected by sequencing depth.

The rearranged segments are TRBV19 and TRBJ1-1, with TRBD1 perhaps the D gene, on 5 matching bases. Sequencing used naive CD8+ T cells sorted from blood. The cell subset or site label corresponds to: CD45RA+CCR7+. This sequence originates from a man between 18 and 29 years old in good health. At the DNA level, the sequence is TGTGCCAGTAGCAAACCAGGGAATCCCACTGAAGCTTTCTTT. It translates as CASSKPGNPTEAFF.